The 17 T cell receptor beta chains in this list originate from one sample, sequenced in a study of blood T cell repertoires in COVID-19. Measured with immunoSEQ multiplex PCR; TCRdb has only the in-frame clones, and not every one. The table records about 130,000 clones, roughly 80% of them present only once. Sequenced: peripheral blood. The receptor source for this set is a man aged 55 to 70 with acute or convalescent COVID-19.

The CDR3 reads CASSLWQTYEQYF. Written as DNA, the CDR3 is TGTGCCAGCAGCTTGTGGCAAACCTACGAGCAGTACTTC. The J gene is TRBJ2-7, the V gene TRBV5-8; no clear D gene. Looked up from germline, CDR1 is SGHTS and CDR2 is YDEGEE. V was shortened by 1 base and J by 2 bases, with 7 bases between the two germline ends. The CDR3 has 13 amino acids.

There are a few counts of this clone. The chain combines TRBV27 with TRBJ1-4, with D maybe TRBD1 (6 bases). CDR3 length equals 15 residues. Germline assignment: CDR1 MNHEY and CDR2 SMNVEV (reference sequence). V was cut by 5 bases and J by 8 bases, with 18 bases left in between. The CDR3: CASSPLGGAGEKLFF. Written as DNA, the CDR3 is TGTGCCAGCAGTCCCCTGGGGGGGGCGGGGGAAAAACTGTTTTTT.

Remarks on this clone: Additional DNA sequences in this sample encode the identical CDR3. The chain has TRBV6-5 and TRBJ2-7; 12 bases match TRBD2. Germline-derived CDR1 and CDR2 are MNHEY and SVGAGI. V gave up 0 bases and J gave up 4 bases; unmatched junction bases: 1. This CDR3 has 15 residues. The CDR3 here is CASSYSTSGSYEQYF. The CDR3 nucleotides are TGTGCCAGCAGTTACTCGACTAGCGGGAGTTACGAGCAGTACTTC.

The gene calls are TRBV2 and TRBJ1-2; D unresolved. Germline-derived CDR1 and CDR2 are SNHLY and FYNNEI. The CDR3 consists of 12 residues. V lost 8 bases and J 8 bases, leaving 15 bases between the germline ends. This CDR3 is CASHRGRRGYTF. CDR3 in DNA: TGTGCCAGCCATCGCGGCCGTAGAGGCTACACCTTC.

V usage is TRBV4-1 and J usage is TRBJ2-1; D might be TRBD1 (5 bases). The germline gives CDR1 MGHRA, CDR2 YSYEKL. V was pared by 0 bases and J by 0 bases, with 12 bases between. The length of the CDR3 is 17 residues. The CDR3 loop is CASSQDLPQASYNEQFF. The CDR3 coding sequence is TGCGCCAGCAGCCAAGATCTCCCACAGGCCTCCTACAATGAGCAGTTCTTC.

The CDR3 DNA reads TGTGCCAGCAGCGTCGGAAACAGCCAAGAGACCCAGTACTTC. Its translation: CASSVGNSQETQYF. This chain uses TRBV9 with TRBJ2-5; D unclear. The CDR3 spans 14 residues. Trimming stripped 2 bases from V and 1 base from J, with 9 bases between. CDR1 is SGDLS, CDR2 YYNGEE, per germline.

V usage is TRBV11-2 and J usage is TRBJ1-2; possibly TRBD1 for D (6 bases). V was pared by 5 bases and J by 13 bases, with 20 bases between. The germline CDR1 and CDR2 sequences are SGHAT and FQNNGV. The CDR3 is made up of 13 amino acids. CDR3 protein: CASSLTTGGGSTF. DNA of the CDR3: TGTGCCAGCAGCCTCACGACAGGCGGGGGTTCCACCTTC.

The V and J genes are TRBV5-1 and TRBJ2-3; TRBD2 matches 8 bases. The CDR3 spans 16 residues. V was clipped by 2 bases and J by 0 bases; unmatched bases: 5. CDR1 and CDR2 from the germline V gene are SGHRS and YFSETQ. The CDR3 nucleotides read TGCGCCAGCAGCTTTCAGCGGGGGCCTAGCACAGATACGCAGTATTTT. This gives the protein CASSFQRGPSTDTQYF. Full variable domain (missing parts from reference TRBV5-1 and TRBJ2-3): KAGVTQTPRYLIKTRGQQVTLSCSPISGHRSVSWYQQTPGQGLQFLFEYFSETQRNKGNFPGRFSGRQFSNSRSEMNVSTLELGDSALYLCASSFQRGPSTDTQYFGPGTRLTVL.

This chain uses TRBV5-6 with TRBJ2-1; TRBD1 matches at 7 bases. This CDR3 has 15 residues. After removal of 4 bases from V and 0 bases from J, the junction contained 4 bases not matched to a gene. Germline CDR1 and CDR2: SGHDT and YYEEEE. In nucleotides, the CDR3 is TGTGCCAGCAGCGGGACAGCGAGCTCCTACAATGAGCAGTTCTTC. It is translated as CASSGTASSYNEQFF.

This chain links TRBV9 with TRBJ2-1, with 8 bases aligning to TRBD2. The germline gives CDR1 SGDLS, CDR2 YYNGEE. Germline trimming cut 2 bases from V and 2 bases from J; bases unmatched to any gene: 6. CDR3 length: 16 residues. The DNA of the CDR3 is TGTGCCAGCAGCGTTGCGGGAGGCCGAACCTACAATGAGCAGTTCTTC. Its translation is CASSVAGGRTYNEQFF.

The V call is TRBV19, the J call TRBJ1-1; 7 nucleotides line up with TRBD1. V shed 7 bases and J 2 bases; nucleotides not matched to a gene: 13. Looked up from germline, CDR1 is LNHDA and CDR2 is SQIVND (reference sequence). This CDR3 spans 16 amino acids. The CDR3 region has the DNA TGTGCCAGTATTCCGGAAACAGGGGTGGGCAACACTGAAGCTTTCTTT. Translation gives CASIPETGVGNTEAFF.

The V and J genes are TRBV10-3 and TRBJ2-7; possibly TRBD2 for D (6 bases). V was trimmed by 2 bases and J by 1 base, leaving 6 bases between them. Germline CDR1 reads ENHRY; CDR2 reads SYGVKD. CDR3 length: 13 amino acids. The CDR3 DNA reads TGTGCCATCAGTGAGGGGGGGTCCTACGAGCAGTACTTC. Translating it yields CAISEGGSYEQYF.

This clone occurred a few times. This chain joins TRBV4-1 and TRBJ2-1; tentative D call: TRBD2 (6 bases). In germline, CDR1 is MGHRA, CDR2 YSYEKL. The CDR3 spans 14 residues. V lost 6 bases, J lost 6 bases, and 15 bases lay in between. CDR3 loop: CASSRAGTANEQFF. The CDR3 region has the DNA TGCGCCAGCAGTCGAGCCGGGACTGCCAATGAGCAGTTCTTC.

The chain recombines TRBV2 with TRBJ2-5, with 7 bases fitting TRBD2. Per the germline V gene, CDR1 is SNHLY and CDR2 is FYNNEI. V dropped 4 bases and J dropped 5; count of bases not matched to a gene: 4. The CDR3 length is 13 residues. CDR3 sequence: CASSVNSGETQYF. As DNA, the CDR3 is TGTGCCAGCAGTGTGAATAGCGGGGAGACCCAGTACTTC.

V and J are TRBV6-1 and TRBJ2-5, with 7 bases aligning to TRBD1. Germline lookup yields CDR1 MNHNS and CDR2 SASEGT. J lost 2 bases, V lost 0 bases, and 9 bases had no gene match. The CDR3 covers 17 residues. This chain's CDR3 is CASSEAYGRGSQETQYF. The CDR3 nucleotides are TGTGCCAGCAGTGAAGCGTATGGCAGGGGGTCTCAAGAGACCCAGTACTTC.

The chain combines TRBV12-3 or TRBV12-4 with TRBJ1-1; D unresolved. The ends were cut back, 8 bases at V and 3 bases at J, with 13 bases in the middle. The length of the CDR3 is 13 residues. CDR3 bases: TGTGCCAGCGGGAGGCGTCCGGACACTGAAGCTTTCTTT. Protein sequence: CASGRRPDTEAFF.

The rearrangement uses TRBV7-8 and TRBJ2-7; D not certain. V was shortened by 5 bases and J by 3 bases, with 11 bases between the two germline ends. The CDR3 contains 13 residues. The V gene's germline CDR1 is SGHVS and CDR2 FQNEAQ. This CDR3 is CASSRVRDYEQYF. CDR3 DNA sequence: TGTGCCAGCAGCCGGGTTCGAGACTACGAGCAGTACTTC. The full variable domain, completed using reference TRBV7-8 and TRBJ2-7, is GAGVSQSPRYKVAKRGQDVALRCDPISGHVSLFWYQQALGQGPEFLTYFQNEAQLDKSGLPSDRFFAERPEGSVSTLKIQRTQQEDSAVYLCASSRVRDYEQYFGPGTRLTVT.